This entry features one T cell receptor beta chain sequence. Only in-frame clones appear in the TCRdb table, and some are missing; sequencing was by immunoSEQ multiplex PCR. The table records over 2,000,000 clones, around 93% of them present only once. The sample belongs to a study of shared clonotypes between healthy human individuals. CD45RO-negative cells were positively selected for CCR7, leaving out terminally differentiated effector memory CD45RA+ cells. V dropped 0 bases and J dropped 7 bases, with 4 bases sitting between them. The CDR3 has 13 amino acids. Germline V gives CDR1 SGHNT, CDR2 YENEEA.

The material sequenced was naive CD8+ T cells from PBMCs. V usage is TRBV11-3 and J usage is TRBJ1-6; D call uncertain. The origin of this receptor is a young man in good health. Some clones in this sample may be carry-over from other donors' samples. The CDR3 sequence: CASSLDRNSPLHF. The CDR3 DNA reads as TGTGCCAGCAGCTTAGACAGAAATTCACCCCTCCACTTT.